Listed below are T cell receptor beta chains from one sample, sequenced in a study of blood T cell repertoires in COVID-19. TCRdb's copy holds only in-frame clones and misses some; the assay was immunoSEQ multiplex PCR. The repertoire includes about 140,000 clones, roughly 80% of them detected once, and 4% sits in the top ten. The sequenced sample consisted of peripheral blood. The receptors shown here come from a woman aged 60-75 years with acute or convalescent COVID-19. Each CDR3 is given with its conserved first and last residue. The order of the fields is D gene, J gene, clone size, V gene, CDR3 protein, CDR3 DNA. The D gene is left open where the match is weak. Part of the rows lack a size; the others show once, few, many or a class for expanded clones.

D: TRBD2; J: TRBJ2-2; size: NA; V: TRBV29-1; CDR3: CSVVGLAGTGELFF; DNA: TGCAGCGTTGTAGGGCTAGCGGGCACCGGGGAGCTGTTTTTT
D: NA; J: TRBJ2-2; size: NA; V: TRBV10-3; CDR3: CAISDRGETGELFF; DNA: TGTGCCATCAGTGACAGGGGCGAGACCGGGGAGCTGTTTTTT
D: TRBD2; J: TRBJ2-3; size: NA; V: TRBV7-9; CDR3: CASSPRGDPQYF; DNA: TGTGCCAGCAGCCCCCGGGGGGATCCGCAGTATTTT
D: NA; J: TRBJ1-6; size: NA; V: TRBV7-3; CDR3: CASSLAGRDSPLHF; DNA: TGTGCCAGCAGCTTAGCAGGGAGGGACTCACCCCTCCACTTT
D: TRBD1; J: TRBJ1-2; size: NA; V: TRBV18; CDR3: CASSPPRQGALSGYTF; DNA: TGTGCCAGCTCACCACCGCGACAGGGGGCCTTAAGTGGCTACACCTTC
D: TRBD1; J: TRBJ1-6; size: NA; V: TRBV28; CDR3: CASSLGPGQGDSPLHF; DNA: TGTGCCAGCAGTTTAGGGCCTGGACAGGGGGATTCACCCCTCCACTTT
D: NA; J: TRBJ2-7; size: NA; V: TRBV12-3/TRBV12-4; CDR3: CASSLAQGRKYF; DNA: TGTGCCAGCAGTTTAGCGCAGGGGCGAAAGTACTTC
D: NA; J: TRBJ2-3; size: NA; V: TRBV15; CDR3: CATSRAWAGITRDTQYF; DNA: TGTGCCACCAGCAGAGCATGGGCGGGAATTACACGAGATACGCAGTATTTT
D: NA; J: TRBJ1-1; size: NA; V: TRBV28; CDR3: CASSQRQTTEAFF; DNA: TGTGCCAGCAGTCAAAGACAGACCACTGAAGCTTTCTTT
D: NA; J: TRBJ2-3; size: NA; V: TRBV6-2/TRBV6-3; CDR3: CASSLKRPTDTQYF; DNA: TGTGCCAGCAGTTTGAAGCGGCCCACAGATACGCAGTATTTT
D: TRBD2; J: TRBJ2-7; size: NA; V: TRBV11-3; CDR3: CASSLPSGRGSYEQYF; DNA: TGTGCCAGCAGCTTACCTAGCGGGAGGGGCTCCTACGAGCAGTACTTC
D: NA; J: TRBJ2-1; size: NA; V: TRBV10-2; CDR3: CASVSSYNEQFF; DNA: TGCGCCTCTGTGAGCTCCTACAATGAGCAGTTCTTC
D: NA; J: TRBJ1-5; size: NA; V: TRBV27; CDR3: CASSLNRENQPQHF; DNA: TGTGCCAGCAGTTTAAACAGGGAGAATCAGCCCCAGCATTTT
D: TRBD2; J: TRBJ2-1; size: NA; V: TRBV4-1; CDR3: CASSQVSGSLYNEQFF; DNA: TGCGCCAGCAGCCAAGTTAGCGGGAGTTTGTACAATGAGCAGTTCTTC
D: NA; J: TRBJ1-2; size: NA; V: TRBV19; CDR3: CASRINPGASNYGYTF; DNA: TGTGCCAGTAGAATAAACCCGGGAGCTTCAAACTATGGCTACACCTTC
D: NA; J: TRBJ2-7; size: NA; V: TRBV3-1/TRBV3-2; CDR3: CASSPHDGPLSYEQYF; DNA: TGTGCCAGCAGCCCTCACGATGGCCCCCTCTCCTACGAGCAGTACTTC
D: TRBD2; J: TRBJ2-7; size: once; V: TRBV11-2; CDR3: CASKREGGSLEQYF; DNA: TGTGCCAGCAAGCGGGAGGGGGGCTCCCTGGAGCAGTACTTC
D: NA; J: TRBJ1-1; size: NA; V: TRBV7-8; CDR3: CASSLDEGSEAFF; DNA: TGTGCCAGCAGCTTAGACGAAGGGAGTGAAGCTTTCTTT